The 19 T cell receptor beta chains below were found in one sample sequenced in a study of cytomegalovirus exposure and HLA in healthy donors. PCR employed 60 Vbeta and 13 Jbeta primers. The table came from immunoSEQ multiplex PCR; TCRdb's copy has only in-frame clones and leaves some out. The data hold roughly 200,000 clones, with about 80% observed a single time. Sequenced material: PBMCs. Receptors were obtained from a woman in her twenties or thirties in good health and CMV-seropositive.

The V and J genes are TRBV4-3 and TRBJ2-2, with 8 bases identical to TRBD2. The germline CDR1 and CDR2 sequences are LGHNA and YSLEER. This CDR3 spans 19 amino acids. The ends lost 0 bases at V and 1 base at J; junction bases unmatched: 10. DNA of the CDR3: TGCGCCAGCAGCCAAGAATTCTTCCCGGGAGGGGAGAACACCGGGGAGCTGTTTTTT. This translates into CASSQEFFPGGENTGELFF.

This chain joins TRBV11-2 and TRBJ2-2; the match to TRBD2 covers 12 bases. Germline V lookup: CDR1 SGHAT, CDR2 FQNNGV. This CDR3 spans 15 amino acids. The J segment lost 7 bases and the V segment lost 2 bases, leaving 2 bases of the junction unmatched. The CDR3 spells CASSLRTSGIGELFF. The CDR3 bases are TGTGCCAGCAGCTTAAGGACTAGCGGGATCGGGGAGCTGTTTTTT.

The chain recombines TRBV5-8 with TRBJ2-5, with D perhaps matching TRBD1 (5 bases). The J call may be mistaken, given a closer DNA end match to TRBJ2-7. Germline CDR1 and CDR2: SGHTS and YDEGEE. The CDR3 has 14 amino acids. The CDR3 sequence: CASSLGQNSDEQYF. CDR3 nucleotides: TGTGCCAGCAGCTTGGGACAGAATTCGGACGAGCAGTACTTC.

The rearrangement joins TRBV9 to TRBJ2-3, with unresolved D. CDR1 and CDR2 (germline): SGDLS, YYNGEE. The CDR3 loop spans 16 amino acids. V dropped 0 bases and J dropped 0 bases, with 11 bases sitting between them. As DNA, the CDR3 is TGTGCCAGCAGCGTAGCGGCAGGATTGAGCACAGATACGCAGTATTTT. Residues: CASSVAAGLSTDTQYF.

V is TRBV5-1 and J is TRBJ1-1; 9 positions match TRBD1. Looked up from germline, CDR1 is SGHRS and CDR2 is YFSETQ. CDR3 length equals 15 residues. With V trimmed by 7 bases and J by 5 bases, 12 bases remained unmatched. For the CDR3, the DNA is TGCGCCAGCGTGGACATACAGGGGGCGCGGACTGAAGCTTTCTTT. Its translation: CASVDIQGARTEAFF.

V gene TRBV6-6 combines with J gene TRBJ1-2; D might be TRBD1 (6 bases). Germline V CDR1 and CDR2: MNHNY, SVGAGI (reference sequence). The V end was cut by 7 bases, the J end by 2 bases, with 14 bases between. CDR3 size: 14 residues. The CDR3 DNA reads as TGTGCCAGCAACCTATCACAGGGAAACTATGGCTACACCTTC. It is translated as CASNLSQGNYGYTF.

V gene TRBV19 combines with J gene TRBJ2-1, with 8 bases identical to TRBD2. CDR1 and CDR2 from the germline V gene are LNHDA and SQIVND (reference sequence). The J segment lost 3 bases and the V segment lost 3 bases, leaving 7 bases of the junction unmatched. The CDR3 extends over 16 amino acids. The CDR3 reads CASSMVAGNFYNEQFF. DNA for the CDR3: TGTGCCAGTAGTATGGTAGCGGGGAACTTCTACAATGAGCAGTTCTTC. Using reference TRBV19 and TRBJ2-1 for the parts outside the CDR3, the full variable domain is DGGITQSPKYLFRKEGQNVTLSCEQNLNHDAMYWYRQDPGQGLRLIYYSQIVNDFQKGDIAEGYSVSREKKESFPLTVTSAQKNPTAFYLCASSMVAGNFYNEQFFGPGTRLTVL.

As for this clone: Other nucleotide sequences from this sample produce the same CDR3. The CDR3 DNA reads TGTGCCTGGAGTGTACAGGATGAGCAGTTCTTC. Residues: CAWSVQDEQFF. The chain has TRBV30 and TRBJ2-1; D might be TRBD1 (5 bases). Looked up from germline, CDR1 is GTSNPN and CDR2 is SVGIG (reference sequence). V was trimmed by 0 bases and J by 8 bases, leaving 5 bases between them. This CDR3 region has 11 residues.

In DNA form, the CDR3 reads TGCAGCGTTGAAGATGGAGAGTTAGAACTGTTTTTT. Encoded protein: CSVEDGELELFF. The chain couples TRBV29-1 to TRBJ1-4; no definite D call. The CDR3 sequence is 12 residues long. Trimming removed 0 bases from V and 12 bases from J, with 11 bases in between. CDR1 is SQVTM and CDR2 is ANQGSEA in the germline V gene. Variable domain in full (rest from reference TRBV29-1 and TRBJ1-4): SAVISQKPSRDICQRGTSLTIQCQVDSQVTMMFWYRQQPGQSLTLIATANQGSEATYESGFVIDKFPISRPNLTFSTLTVSNMSPEDSSIYLCSVEDGELELFFGSGTQLSVL.

The V gene is TRBV2, the J gene TRBJ2-1, with 7 nucleotides matching TRBD2. Trimming cost V 7 bases and J 5 bases; bases outside gene matches: 8. Germline V gene lookup returns CDR1 SNHLY and CDR2 FYNNEI. This CDR3 region has 14 residues. The CDR3 sequence: CASKAGSENNEQFF. CDR3 DNA sequence: TGTGCCAGCAAAGCGGGATCAGAAAACAATGAGCAGTTCTTC.

The V call is TRBV11-2, the J call TRBJ2-1; 10 nucleotides agree with TRBD2. The CDR3 runs to 16 residues. Germline trimming cut 5 bases from V and 4 bases from J; bases unmatched to any gene: 8. Germline V gives CDR1 SGHAT, CDR2 FQNNGV. CDR3: CASSLDPSGSYNEQFF. CDR3 coding DNA: TGTGCCAGCAGCCTCGACCCTAGCGGGAGTTACAATGAGCAGTTCTTC.

This clone appeared a few times. The chain couples TRBV19 to TRBJ1-1, with no clear D. The CDR3 has 13 amino acids. V was cut by 3 bases and J by 5 bases, with 10 bases left in between. The germline V gene has CDR1 LNHDA and CDR2 SQIVND (reference sequence). CDR3 region: CASSMAGGTEAFF. In nucleotides, the CDR3 is TGTGCCAGTAGTATGGCGGGTGGAACTGAAGCTTTCTTT.

This chain connects TRBV11-3 to TRBJ2-3; 9 bases are a match to TRBD2. The CDR3 totals 15 residues. V shed 5 bases and J 5 bases; nucleotides not matched to a gene: 8. Germline assignment: CDR1 SGHNT and CDR2 YENEEA. CDR3 bases: TGTGCCAGCAGCCGATTAGCGGGAGCCAAAGATACGCAGTATTTT. Protein product: CASSRLAGAKDTQYF.

The genes are TRBV7-2 and TRBJ1-1; 9 nucleotides agree with TRBD1. Per the germline V gene, CDR1 is SGHTA and CDR2 is FQGNSA. The CDR3 sequence is 15 residues long. V was clipped by 5 bases and J by 4 bases; unmatched bases: 8. CDR3 sequence (DNA): TGTGCCAGCAGCCCACAGGGGGCAGGGATCACTGAAGCTTTCTTT. Its protein is CASSPQGAGITEAFF.

The sample holds one count of this clone. The rearrangement links TRBV6-1 to TRBJ2-7; D is perhaps TRBD2 (6 bases). Germline V gene lookup returns CDR1 MNHNS and CDR2 SASEGT. V was shortened by 8 bases and J by 0 bases, with 11 bases between the two germline ends. The CDR3 covers 13 residues. DNA of the CDR3: TGTGCCAGCCCTAGGGACTCCTCCTACGAGCAGTACTTC. Translating it yields CASPRDSSYEQYF.

V and J are TRBV14 and TRBJ1-1, with no clear D. The ends were cut back, 0 bases at V and 1 base at J, with 15 bases in the middle. The CDR3 runs to 17 residues. Germline CDR1 is SGHDN and CDR2 is FVKESK. The CDR3 DNA reads as TGTGCCAGCAGCCAAGACCCTCCTCAGGTTCGGAACACTGAAGCTTTCTTT. Encoded protein: CASSQDPPQVRNTEAFF.

V is TRBV29-1 and J is TRBJ2-3; 7 bases fit TRBD1. CDR3 size: 15 residues. V lost 1 base to trimming and J lost 2 bases; unmatched junction nucleotides: 6. The V gene's germline CDR1 is SQVTM and CDR2 ANQGSEA. CDR3: CSVEGVGTDTDTQYF. The DNA of the CDR3 is TGCAGCGTTGAAGGAGTCGGGACAGACACAGATACGCAGTATTTT.

The table lists this clone with a count of one. The chain employs TRBV4-1 and TRBJ1-5; 9 bases agree with TRBD1. V lost 1 base to trimming and J lost 2 bases; unmatched junction nucleotides: 12. This CDR3 contains 19 residues. The germline V gene encodes CDR1 MGHRA and CDR2 YSYEKL. The CDR3 bases are TGCGCCAGCAGCCAAGGCCAAAACAGGGGGCCGCGTGGCAATCAGCCCCAGCATTTT. This sequence encodes CASSQGQNRGPRGNQPQHF.

The chain is built from TRBV19 and TRBJ1-2, with 9 bases identical to TRBD1. The CDR3 runs to 17 residues. Per the germline V gene, CDR1 is LNHDA and CDR2 is SQIVND (reference sequence). After removal of 1 base from V and 6 bases from J, the junction contained 12 bases not matched to a gene. The CDR3 nucleotides read TGTGCCAGTAGTATAGCGAATCACAGGGGGCTATACGATGGCTACACCTTC. Translated: CASSIANHRGLYDGYTF. The variable domain in full, completed from reference TRBV19 and TRBJ1-2, reads DGGITQSPKYLFRKEGQNVTLSCEQNLNHDAMYWYRQDPGQGLRLIYYSQIVNDFQKGDIAEGYSVSREKKESFPLTVTSAQKNPTAFYLCASSIANHRGLYDGYTFGSGTRLTVV.